The 13 T cell receptor beta chains below all came from one sample that was sequenced in a study of T cells after yellow fever vaccination. TCRdb re-called the 5' RACE reads with MiXCR, one entry per CDR3 protein. The sample shows under 600,000 distinct CDR3 sequences, less than 25% of them seen only once. The material was PBMCs, obtained more than 20 days after the first yellow fever vaccination. The source of these receptors is a man between 18 and 35 years old who received the YFV17D yellow fever vaccine.

The J gene is TRBJ1-2, the V gene TRBV4-3, with D tentatively TRBD1 (6 bases). The CDR3 is 13 residues long. V gave up 5 bases and J gave up 2 bases, with 9 bases separating them. Germline CDR1 and CDR2: LGHNA and YSLEER. CDR3 DNA: TGCGCCAGCAGCGTCGGGGGCAACTATGGCTACACCTTC. Encoded protein: CASSVGGNYGYTF.

The chain couples TRBV5-6 to TRBJ1-4; D call uncertain. The V gene lost 0 bases and the J gene lost 5 bases, with 8 bases spanning the gap. The CDR3 runs to 14 residues. Looked up from germline, CDR1 is SGHDT and CDR2 is YYEEEE. For the CDR3, the DNA is TGTGCCAGCAGCTTGGTGGCCGAGAATGAAAAACTGTTTTTT. As protein: CASSLVAENEKLFF.

This clonotype appeared a few times. The chain combines TRBV6-1 with TRBJ2-6; D may correspond to TRBD1 or TRBD2 (6 bases each). Trimming pared 7 bases from V and 0 bases from J, leaving 16 bases between. The CDR3 is made up of 17 amino acids. The germline V gene has CDR1 MNHNS and CDR2 SASEGT. CDR3 bases: TGTGCCAGCAAAACGGGGGCAGCGGGCTCTGGGGCCAACGTCCTGACTTTC. Encoded protein: CASKTGAAGSGANVLTF.

The chain combines TRBV24-1 with TRBJ2-1; D is undetermined. The length of the CDR3 is 12 residues. From germline, CDR1 is KGHDR and CDR2 SFDVKD. Deletions cut 9 bases from V and 11 bases from J, with 16 bases between. CDR3 nucleotide sequence: TGTGCCACCGCCGTCCAGACCGATAAGCAGTTCTTC. Protein product: CATAVQTDKQFF.

The V gene is TRBV7-9, the J gene TRBJ1-2; D perhaps matches TRBD1 (5 bases). The CDR3 runs 13 residues. Trimming left V 5 bases short and J 6 bases short, with 13 bases between. Germline-derived CDR1 and CDR2 are SEHNR and FQNEAQ (reference sequence). The CDR3, as DNA: TGTGCCAGCAGCGTTGGCTTGGGGGATGGCTACACCTTC. Translation gives CASSVGLGDGYTF.

This clonotype was detected a few times. The rearrangement links TRBV6-1 to TRBJ1-6; no definite D call. CDR3 length: 17 amino acids. V was cut by 7 bases and J by 4 bases, with 20 bases left in between. The germline CDR1 and CDR2 sequences are MNHNS and SASEGT. The CDR3 DNA follows: TGTGCCAGCACCCCTGTGGACCAGCTTAAATATAATTCACCCCTCCACTTT. Its protein product is CASTPVDQLKYNSPLHF.

The chain joins TRBV2 to TRBJ1-1, with D uncertain. Looked up from germline, CDR1 is SNHLY and CDR2 is FYNNEI. The length of the CDR3 is 14 residues. The ends were cut back, 2 bases at V and 2 bases at J, with 9 bases in the middle. The CDR3: CASSEIMGNTEAFF. CDR3 bases: TGTGCCAGCAGTGAAATAATGGGCAACACTGAAGCTTTCTTT.

This clonotype was counted only a few times. The V call is TRBV4-3, the J call TRBJ2-7; D tentatively reads TRBD1 or TRBD2 (6 bases each). Looked up from germline, CDR1 is LGHNA and CDR2 is YSLEER. CDR3 size: 13 residues. Trimming shortened V by 0 bases and J by 6 bases, and 9 bases separated the two germline ends. The CDR3 nucleotides read TGCGCCAGCAGCCAAGATACGGGGGCCGAGCAGTACGTC. Translating gives CASSQDTGAEQYV.

The chain couples TRBV7-9 to TRBJ1-2, with 9 bases identical to TRBD1. This CDR3 region has 13 residues. Germline V lookup: CDR1 SEHNR, CDR2 FQNEAQ (reference sequence). The chain's CDR3 is CALEQGALRGYTF. The CDR3 region has the DNA TGTGCTTTAGAACAGGGGGCTTTGCGTGGCTACACCTTC.

This rearrangement joins TRBV21-1 to TRBJ1-1. TRBV21-1 is a listed pseudogene. The CDR3 covers 14 residues. In DNA form, the CDR3 reads TGTGCCAGCAGCAAATGGCCGAGTGACACTGAAGCTTTCTTT. It yields the protein CASSKWPSDTEAFF.

The chain is built from TRBV3-1 and TRBJ2-6; D ambiguous. CDR1 is LGHDT and CDR2 is YNNKEL in the germline V gene (reference sequence). The V end was cut by 3 bases, the J end by 0 bases, with 9 bases between. This CDR3 comprises 16 residues. The CDR3 protein is CASSHLPSSGANVLTF. The CDR3 bases are TGTGCCAGCAGCCACCTACCTAGCTCTGGGGCCAACGTCCTGACTTTC. The whole variable domain, filled in from reference TRBV3-1 and TRBJ2-6, reads DTAVSQTPKYLVTQMGNDKSIKCEQNLGHDTMYWYKQDSKKFLKIMFSYNNKELIINETVPNRFSPKSPDKAHLNLHINSLELGDSAVYFCASSHLPSSGANVLTFGAGSRLTVL.

This clonotype has more than one count but fewer than ten. V and J are TRBV9 and TRBJ2-1, with 9 bases matching TRBD2. The V and J ends lost 0 bases and 8 bases, in that order; junction bases with no gene match: 9. There are 16 residues in the CDR3. CDR1 SGDLS and CDR2 YYNGEE come from the germline V gene. The CDR3 DNA reads TGTGCCAGCAGCGTAGCCAGTGGCGGGGGGGCCCATGAGCAGTTCTTC. This gives the protein CASSVASGGGAHEQFF.

This clonotype was seen ten or more times. The chain employs TRBV12-3 or TRBV12-4 and TRBJ2-1, with D perhaps assigned TRBD1 or TRBD2 (5 bases each). The CDR3 consists of 16 residues. V dropped 6 bases and J dropped 2 bases, with 17 bases sitting between them. The CDR3 region is CASSHGLGVPYNEQFF. CDR3 nucleotide sequence: TGTGCCAGCAGCCACGGGCTGGGGGTTCCCTACAATGAGCAGTTCTTC.